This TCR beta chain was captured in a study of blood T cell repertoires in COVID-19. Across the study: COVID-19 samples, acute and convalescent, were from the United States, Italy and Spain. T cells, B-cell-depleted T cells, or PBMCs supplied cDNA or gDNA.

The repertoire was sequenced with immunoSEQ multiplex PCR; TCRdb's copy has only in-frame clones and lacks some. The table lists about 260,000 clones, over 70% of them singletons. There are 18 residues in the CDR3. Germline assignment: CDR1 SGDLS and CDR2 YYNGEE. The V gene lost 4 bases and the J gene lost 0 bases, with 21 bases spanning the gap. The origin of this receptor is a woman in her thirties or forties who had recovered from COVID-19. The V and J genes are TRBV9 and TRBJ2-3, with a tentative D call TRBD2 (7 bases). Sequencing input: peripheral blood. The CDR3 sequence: CASSNNYGGPISTDTQYF. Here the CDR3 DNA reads TGTGCCAGCAGCAACAACTACGGGGGGCCCATAAGCACAGATACGCAGTATTTT.